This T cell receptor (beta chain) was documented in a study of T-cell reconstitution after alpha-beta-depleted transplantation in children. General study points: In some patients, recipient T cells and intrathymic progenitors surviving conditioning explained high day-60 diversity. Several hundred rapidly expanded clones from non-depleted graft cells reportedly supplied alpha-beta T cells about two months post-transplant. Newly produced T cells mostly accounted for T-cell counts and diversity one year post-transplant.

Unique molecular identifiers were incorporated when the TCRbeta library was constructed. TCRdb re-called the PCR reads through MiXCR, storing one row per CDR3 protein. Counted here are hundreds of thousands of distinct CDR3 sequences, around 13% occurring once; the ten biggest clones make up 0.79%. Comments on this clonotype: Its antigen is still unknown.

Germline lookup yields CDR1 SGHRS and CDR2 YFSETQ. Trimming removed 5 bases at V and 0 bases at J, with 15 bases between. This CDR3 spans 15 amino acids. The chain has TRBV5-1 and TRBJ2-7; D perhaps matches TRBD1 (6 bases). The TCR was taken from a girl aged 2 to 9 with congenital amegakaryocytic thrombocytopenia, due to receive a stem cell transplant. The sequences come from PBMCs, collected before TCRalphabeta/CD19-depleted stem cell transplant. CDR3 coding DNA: TGCGCCAGCAGGCCCGAAAAGGGGGACTCCTACGAGCAGTACTTC. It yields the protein CASRPEKGDSYEQYF.